The clone carrying this T cell receptor beta chain was seen just once. There are 15 residues in the CDR3. The germline gives CDR1 MGHRA, CDR2 YSYEKL. This record belongs to a study of blood T cell repertoires in COVID-19. Study-level background: Samples taken during acute and convalescent COVID-19 were collected in the United States, Italy and Spain. Nucleic acid was either cDNA or gDNA, and it came from T cells, B-cell-depleted T cells, or PBMCs.

In the original workflow: Amplification with reference gene primers provided the estimates of nucleated cell counts. Here immunoSEQ multiplex PCR was the method, and the copy in TCRdb shows in-frame clones only, minus some. V, J and clone size derive from that table, while D and trimming were established from the DNA sequence. The table records about 40,000 clones, approximately 88% of them present only once. The sample taken for sequencing was peripheral blood. This receptor was identified in a human donor in a cohort sampled during active COVID-19. The chain has TRBV4-1 and TRBJ2-2; tentatively, D is TRBD2 (5 bases). CDR3 DNA: TGCGGCTCGTCTGCGGCCTGGGCGGGTACCGGGGAGCTGTTTTTT. It encodes CGSSAAWAGTGELFF.